This T cell receptor beta chain was captured by sequencing in a study of pediatric ulcerative colitis. Whole-study results and caveats: Clonal expansions reduced rectal repertoire diversity in acute severe colitis.

Rectal tissue came from one to two pinch biopsies taken at colonoscopy. Sequencing was at survey level. Repertoires were generated with immunoSEQ multiplex PCR, while TCRdb's copy carries only in-frame clones and drops some. The sample holds tens of thousands of clones, approximately 73% seen once. This CDR3 has 15 amino acids. Germline V gene lookup returns CDR1 SEHNR and CDR2 FQNEAQ (reference sequence). V gave up 1 base and J gave up 2 bases, with 6 bases separating them. Details on this clone: The antigen is unknown.

The rearrangement uses TRBV7-9 and TRBJ2-6; D may be TRBD2 (5 bases). Input material: gut tissue. This clonotype was sampled from a boy aged 5-17 years with moderate ulcerative colitis. The CDR3 DNA follows: TGTGCCAGCAGCTTAGAGGGAGCTGGGGCCAACGTCCTGACTTTC. Translating it yields CASSLEGAGANVLTF.